The entry that follows covers one T cell receptor (beta chain) sequence. Its antigen is currently unknown. The sample comes from a study of metastatic and nonmetastatic thyroid tumors. Study-wide findings and caveats: Benign nodules reportedly had significantly lower TCR beta diversity than malignant thyroid tumors in blood and tumor.

V gave up 1 base and J gave up 6 bases, with 7 bases separating them. The CDR3 is 13 amino acids. Germline CDR1 LGHNA, CDR2 YNFKEQ. No treatment of any kind had been given to any patient before thyroid surgery. Per the original methods: A distant-metastasis classifier for papillary thyroid cancer was built using CDR3 differences across clinicopathological groups. TCRdb reprocessed the PCR reads via MiXCR. It is TCRdb's table, rather than the study itself, that gives the V and J calls and clone size. The table records over 30,000 clones, about 29% of them present only once. Material: blood. The rearrangement links TRBV4-2 to TRBJ1-5; the D gene is possibly TRBD1 (5 bases). This sequence was found in a female donor with papillary thyroid cancer or a benign thyroid nodule (not recorded which). Some clones in this sample may be carry-over from other donors' samples. The CDR3 sequence is CASSQVGVQPQHF. In nucleotides, the CDR3 is TGTGCCAGCAGCCAAGTAGGGGTTCAGCCCCAGCATTTT.